A single count supports the clone carrying this T cell receptor (beta chain). Its antigen is not known. Here immunoSEQ multiplex PCR was the method, and the copy in TCRdb shows in-frame clones only, minus some. The sample has 75,000 to 100,000 clones; about four fifths are singletons. This record comes from a study of OX40 agonist ivuxolimab in advanced cancers. Germline V lookup: CDR1 SGHTA, CDR2 FQGNSA. CDR3 length: 14 residues. V was pared by 4 bases and J by 4 bases, with 11 bases between. Study results and limitations: Mean expanded clone counts were higher in CD8+ than CD4+ T cells. The investigators did not determine what antigen specificity the expanded peripheral T cells had.

The input for sequencing was CD4+ or CD8+ T cells sorted from blood, taken in a trial of the OX40 agonist ivuxolimab. J is TRBJ2-1 and V is TRBV7-2; D is undetermined. The sequence derives from an adult with an advanced solid tumor such as melanoma, head and neck, liver or kidney cancer. The chain's CDR3 is CASSSSGAYNEQFF. CDR3 DNA: TGTGCCAGCAGCTCTTCGGGCGCGTACAATGAGCAGTTCTTC.